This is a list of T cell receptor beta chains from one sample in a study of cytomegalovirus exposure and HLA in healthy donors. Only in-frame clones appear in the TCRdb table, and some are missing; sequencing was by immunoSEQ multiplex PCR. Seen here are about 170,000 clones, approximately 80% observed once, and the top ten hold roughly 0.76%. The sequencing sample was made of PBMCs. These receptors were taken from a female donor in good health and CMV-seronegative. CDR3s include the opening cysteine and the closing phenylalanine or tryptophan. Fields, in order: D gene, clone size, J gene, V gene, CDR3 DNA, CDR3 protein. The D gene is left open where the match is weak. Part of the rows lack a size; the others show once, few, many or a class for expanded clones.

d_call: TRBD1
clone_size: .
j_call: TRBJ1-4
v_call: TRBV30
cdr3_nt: TGTGCCTGGAGTGTAATTTTTAGGGGGCTGTTTAATGAAAAACTGTTTTTT
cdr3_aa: CAWSVIFRGLFNEKLFF

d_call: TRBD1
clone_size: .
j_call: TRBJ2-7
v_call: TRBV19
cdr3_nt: TGTGCCAGTAGTACCCCGCAGGGGGCTGGGTACGAGCAGTACTTC
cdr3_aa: CASSTPQGAGYEQYF

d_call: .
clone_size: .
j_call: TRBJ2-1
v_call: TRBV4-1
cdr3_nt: TGCGCCAGCAGCCAAGAGAGGGCGGCAGGGGGGAAAAATGAGCAGTTCTTC
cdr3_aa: CASSQERAAGGKNEQFF

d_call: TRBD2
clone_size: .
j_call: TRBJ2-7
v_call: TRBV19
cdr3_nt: TGTGCCAGTTGCGCGGGGGGCTCCTACGAGCAGTACTTC
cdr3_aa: CASCAGGSYEQYF

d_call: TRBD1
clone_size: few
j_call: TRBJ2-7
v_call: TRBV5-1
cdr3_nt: TGCGCCAGCAGAGTTCCGGGACAGGCCTACGAGCAGTACTTC
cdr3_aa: CASRVPGQAYEQYF

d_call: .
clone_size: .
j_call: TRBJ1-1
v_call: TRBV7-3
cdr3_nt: TGTGCCAGCAGCTTAGAGCTGAACACTGAAGCTTTCTTT
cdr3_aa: CASSLELNTEAFF

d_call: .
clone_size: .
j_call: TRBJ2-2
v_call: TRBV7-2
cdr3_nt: TGTGCCAGCAGCTTACCGGGTCCCACGAACACCGGGGAGCTGTTTTTT
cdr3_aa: CASSLPGPTNTGELFF

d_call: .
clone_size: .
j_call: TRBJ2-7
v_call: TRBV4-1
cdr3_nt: TGCGCCAGCAGCCAATACTTCACACGGGTGGGCGAGCAGTACTTC
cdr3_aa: CASSQYFTRVGEQYF

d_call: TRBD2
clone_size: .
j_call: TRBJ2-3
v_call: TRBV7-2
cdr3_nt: TGTGCCAGCAGCGTGGGACTAGTCACAGATACGCAGTATTTT
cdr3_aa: CASSVGLVTDTQYF

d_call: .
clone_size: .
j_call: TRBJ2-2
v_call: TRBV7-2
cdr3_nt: TGTGCCAGCAGCTTCCGGGATAGCACCGGGGAGCTGTTTTTT
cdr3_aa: CASSFRDSTGELFF

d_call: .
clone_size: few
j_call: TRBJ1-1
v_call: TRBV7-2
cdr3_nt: TGTGCCAGCAGCTTAGAGTCTGGGGGCATTGGTGCTTTCTTT
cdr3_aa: CASSLESGGIGAFF

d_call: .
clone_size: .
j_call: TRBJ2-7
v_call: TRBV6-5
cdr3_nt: TGTGCCAGCAGGAGAAGACAGGTCTCCTACGAGCAGTACTTC
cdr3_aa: CASRRRQVSYEQYF

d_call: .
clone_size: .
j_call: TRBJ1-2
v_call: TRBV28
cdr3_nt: TGTGCCAGCAGTTCTGGCACCTATGGCTACACCTTC
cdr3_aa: CASSSGTYGYTF

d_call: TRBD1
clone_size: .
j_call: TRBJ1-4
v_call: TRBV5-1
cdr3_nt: TGCGCCAGCAGCGAAACAGGGGGGAAACAAGAAAAACTGTTTTTT
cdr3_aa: CASSETGGKQEKLFF

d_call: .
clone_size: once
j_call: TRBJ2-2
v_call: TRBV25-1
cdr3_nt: TGTGCCAGCAGTCCTTATGGGGGGACCAGGGAGCTGTTTTTT
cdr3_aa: CASSPYGGTRELFF

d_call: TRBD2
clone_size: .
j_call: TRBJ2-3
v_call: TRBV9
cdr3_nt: TGTGCCAGCAGCGTATCAAGCGGGGGCCACACAGATACGCAGTATTTT
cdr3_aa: CASSVSSGGHTDTQYF

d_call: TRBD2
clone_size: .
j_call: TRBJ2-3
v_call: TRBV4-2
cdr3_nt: TGTGCCAGCAGCCAAGGAGGCCTAGCGGGTCCTACAGATACGCAGTATTTT
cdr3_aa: CASSQGGLAGPTDTQYF

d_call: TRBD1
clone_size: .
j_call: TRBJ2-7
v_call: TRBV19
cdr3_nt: TGTGCCAGTAGTGGCACCGGGACAGGACCCTACGAGCAGTACTTC
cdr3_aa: CASSGTGTGPYEQYF

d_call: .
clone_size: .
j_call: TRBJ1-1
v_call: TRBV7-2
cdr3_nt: TGTGCCAGCAGCTTGGAAGGACAGAACACTGAAGCTTTCTTT
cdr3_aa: CASSLEGQNTEAFF

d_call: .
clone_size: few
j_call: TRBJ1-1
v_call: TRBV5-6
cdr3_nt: TGTGCCAGCAGCCCTTATCAGACGGGACTCCGGAGGACTGAAGCTTTCTTT
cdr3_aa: CASSPYQTGLRRTEAFF

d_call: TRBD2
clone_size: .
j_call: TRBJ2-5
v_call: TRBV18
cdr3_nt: TGTGCCAGCTCAGTATTTCATAGCGGGGACCAAGAGACCCAGTACTTC
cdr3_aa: CASSVFHSGDQETQYF

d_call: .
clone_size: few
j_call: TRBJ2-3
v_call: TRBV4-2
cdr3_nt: TGTGCCAGCAGCCAAGACCTAACCAGGGGCCGCCATAGCACAGATACGCAGTATTTT
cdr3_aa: CASSQDLTRGRHSTDTQYF

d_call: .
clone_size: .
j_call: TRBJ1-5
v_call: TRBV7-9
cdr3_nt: TGTGCCAGCAGCTTCGGGGGGGGAGGTCAGCCCCAGCATTTT
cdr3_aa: CASSFGGGGQPQHF

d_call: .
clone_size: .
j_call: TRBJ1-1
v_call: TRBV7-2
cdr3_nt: TGTGCCAGCAGCTTGGGGGGGGCACGCCGCACTGAAGCTTTCTTT
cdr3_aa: CASSLGGARRTEAFF

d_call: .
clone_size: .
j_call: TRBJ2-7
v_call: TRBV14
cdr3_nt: TGTGCCAGCAGCCAAGATAGGACAGCTAGACATTTC
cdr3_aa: CASSQDRTARHF

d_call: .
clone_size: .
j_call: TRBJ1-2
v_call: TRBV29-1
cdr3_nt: TGCAGCGTTGGGTACGGGTCCTATGGCTACACCTTC
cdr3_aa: CSVGYGSYGYTF

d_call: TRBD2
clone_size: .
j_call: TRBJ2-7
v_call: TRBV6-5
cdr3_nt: TGTGCCAGCAGAACTAGCGGGGGGTTCTACGAGCAGTACTTC
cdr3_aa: CASRTSGGFYEQYF

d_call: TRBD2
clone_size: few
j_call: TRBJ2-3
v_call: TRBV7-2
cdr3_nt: TGTGCCAGCGAGCGGGGGGGCGCAGATACGCAGTATTTT
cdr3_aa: CASERGGADTQYF

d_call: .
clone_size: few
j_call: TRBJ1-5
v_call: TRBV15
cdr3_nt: TGTGCCACCAGCAGGGGAGGGACTAGCAATCAGCCCCAGCATTTT
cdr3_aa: CATSRGGTSNQPQHF

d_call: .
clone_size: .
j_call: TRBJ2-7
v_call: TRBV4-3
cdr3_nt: TGCGCCAGCAGCCAATCAGGTGGACTAACCAAAGAGTTC
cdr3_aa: CASSQSGGLTKEF

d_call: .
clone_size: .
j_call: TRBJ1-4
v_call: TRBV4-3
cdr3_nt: TGCGCCAGCAGGGCCGGGGGAGGGGAAAAACTGTTTTTT
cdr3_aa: CASRAGGGEKLFF

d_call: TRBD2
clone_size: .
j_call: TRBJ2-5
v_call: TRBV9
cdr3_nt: TGTGCCAGCAGCGTGGGCCTAGCGGGACTGGAGACCCAGTACTTC
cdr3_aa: CASSVGLAGLETQYF

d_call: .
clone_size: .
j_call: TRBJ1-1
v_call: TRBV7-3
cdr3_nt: TGTGCCAGCAGCTTAGTACAGGGTGCTGAAGCTTTCTTT
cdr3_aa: CASSLVQGAEAFF

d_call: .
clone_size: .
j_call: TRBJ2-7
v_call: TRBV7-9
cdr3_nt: TGTGCCAGCAACTCAAATTCGGGTAACGAGCAGTACTTC
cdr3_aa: CASNSNSGNEQYF

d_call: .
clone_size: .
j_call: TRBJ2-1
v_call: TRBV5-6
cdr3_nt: TGTGCCAGCAGCTTTCAGGGGTCGGGTAATGAGCAGTTCTTC
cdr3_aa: CASSFQGSGNEQFF

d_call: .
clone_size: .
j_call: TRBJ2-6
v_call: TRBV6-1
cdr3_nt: TGCGCCGTCTCTGGGGCCAACGGCCTGACTTTC
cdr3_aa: CAVSGANGLTF

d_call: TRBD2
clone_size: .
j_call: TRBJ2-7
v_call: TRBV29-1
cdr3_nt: TGCAGCGTTGAGGCTAGCGGGAGGTCCTACGAGCAGTACTTC
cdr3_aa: CSVEASGRSYEQYF

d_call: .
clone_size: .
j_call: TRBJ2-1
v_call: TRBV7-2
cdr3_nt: TGTGCCAGCAGCTTAGCGGGGGGGCGGCTTGATCGGGTGTTCTCCTACAATGAGCAGTTCTTC
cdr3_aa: CASSLAGGRLDRVFSYNEQFF

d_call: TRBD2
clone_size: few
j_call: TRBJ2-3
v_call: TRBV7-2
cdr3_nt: TGTGCCAGCAGCTTAGGGCGGGGGAATTCAGATACGCAGTATTTT
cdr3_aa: CASSLGRGNSDTQYF

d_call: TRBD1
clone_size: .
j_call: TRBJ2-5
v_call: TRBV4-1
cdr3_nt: TGCGCCAGCAGCCAGGAAGACAGGGATGGCGAGACCCAGTACTTC
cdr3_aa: CASSQEDRDGETQYF

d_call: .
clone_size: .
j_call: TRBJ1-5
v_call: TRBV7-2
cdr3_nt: TGTGCCAGCAGCAATCAATCAGGGGCAGGCAATCAGCCCCAGCATTTT
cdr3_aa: CASSNQSGAGNQPQHF

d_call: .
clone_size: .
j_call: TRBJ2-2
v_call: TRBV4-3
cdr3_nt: TGCGCCAGCAGCCAACAGGGAGGAGGCGGGGAGCTGTTTTTT
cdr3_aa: CASSQQGGGGELFF

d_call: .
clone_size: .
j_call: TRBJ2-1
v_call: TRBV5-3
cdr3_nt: TGTGCCAGAAGCCCCAGGGATGAGCAGTTCTTC
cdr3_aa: CARSPRDEQFF

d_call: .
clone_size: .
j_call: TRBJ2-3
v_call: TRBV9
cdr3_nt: TGTGCCAGCAGCGAGGGGGGGGAAGATACGCAGTATTTT
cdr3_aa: CASSEGGEDTQYF

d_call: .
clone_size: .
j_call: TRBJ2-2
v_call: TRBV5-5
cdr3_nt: TGTGCCAGCAGCCCCGATCTGGGGCTCTGGGGCGACACCGGGGAGCTGTTTTTT
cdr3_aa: CASSPDLGLWGDTGELFF

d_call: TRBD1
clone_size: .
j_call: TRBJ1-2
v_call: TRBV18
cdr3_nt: TGTGCCAGCTCTCTTGATGGACAGGGAGCTAACTATGGCTACACCTTC
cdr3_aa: CASSLDGQGANYGYTF

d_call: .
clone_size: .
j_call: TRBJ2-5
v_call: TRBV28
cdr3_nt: TGTGCCAGCAGGGAAGGAGGGTCCCTTAGGGAGACCCAGTACTTC
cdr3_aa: CASREGGSLRETQYF